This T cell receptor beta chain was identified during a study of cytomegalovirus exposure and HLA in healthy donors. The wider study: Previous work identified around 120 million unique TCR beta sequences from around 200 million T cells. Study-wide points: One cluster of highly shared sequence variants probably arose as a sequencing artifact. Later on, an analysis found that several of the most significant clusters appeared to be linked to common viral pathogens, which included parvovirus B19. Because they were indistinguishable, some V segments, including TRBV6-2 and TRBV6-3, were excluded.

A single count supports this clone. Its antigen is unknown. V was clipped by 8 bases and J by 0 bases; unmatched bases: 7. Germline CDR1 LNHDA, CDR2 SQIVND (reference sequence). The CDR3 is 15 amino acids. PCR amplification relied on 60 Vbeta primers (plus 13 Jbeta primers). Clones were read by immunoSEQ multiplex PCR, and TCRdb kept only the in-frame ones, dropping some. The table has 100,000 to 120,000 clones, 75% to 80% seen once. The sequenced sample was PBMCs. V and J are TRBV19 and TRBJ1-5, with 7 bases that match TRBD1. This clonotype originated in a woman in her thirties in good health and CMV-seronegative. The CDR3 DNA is TGTGCCAGTGTCATGACAGGGCCTAGCAATCAGCCCCAGCATTTT. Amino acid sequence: CASVMTGPSNQPQHF. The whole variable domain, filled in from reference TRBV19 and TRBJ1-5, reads DGGITQSPKYLFRKEGQNVTLSCEQNLNHDAMYWYRQDPGQGLRLIYYSQIVNDFQKGDIAEGYSVSREKKESFPLTVTSAQKNPTAFYLCASVMTGPSNQPQHFGDGTRLSIL.